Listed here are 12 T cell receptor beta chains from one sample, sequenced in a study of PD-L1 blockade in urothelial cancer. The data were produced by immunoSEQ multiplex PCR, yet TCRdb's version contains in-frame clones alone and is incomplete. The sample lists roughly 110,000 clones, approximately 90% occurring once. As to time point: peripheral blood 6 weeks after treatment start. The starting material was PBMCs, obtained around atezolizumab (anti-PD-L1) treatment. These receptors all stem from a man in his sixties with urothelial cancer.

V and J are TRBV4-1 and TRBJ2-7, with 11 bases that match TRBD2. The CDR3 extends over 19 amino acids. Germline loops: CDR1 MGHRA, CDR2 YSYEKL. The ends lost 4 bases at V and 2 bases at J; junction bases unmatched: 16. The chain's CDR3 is CASSPASGRQVKGTYEQYF. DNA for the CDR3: TGCGCCAGCAGCCCGGCTAGCGGGAGGCAAGTAAAGGGGACCTACGAGCAGTACTTC.

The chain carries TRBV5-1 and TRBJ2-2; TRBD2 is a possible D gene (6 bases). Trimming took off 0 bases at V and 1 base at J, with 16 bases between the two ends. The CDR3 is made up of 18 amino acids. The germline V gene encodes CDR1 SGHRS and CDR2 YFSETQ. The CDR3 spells CASSLEVSGLMNTGELFF. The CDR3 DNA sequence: TGCGCCAGCAGCTTGGAGGTTAGCGGCCTTATGAACACCGGGGAGCTGTTTTTT.

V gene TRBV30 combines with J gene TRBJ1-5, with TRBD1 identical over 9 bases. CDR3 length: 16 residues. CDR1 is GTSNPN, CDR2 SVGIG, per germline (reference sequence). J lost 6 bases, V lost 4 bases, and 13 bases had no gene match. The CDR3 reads CAWTRQGGKIGQPQHF. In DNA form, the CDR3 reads TGTGCCTGGACGCGACAGGGGGGGAAGATAGGTCAGCCCCAGCATTTT.

For the CDR3, the DNA is TGTGCCAGCAGCGCCGGTTATTGGGGGCTAGTCGGGGAGCTGTTTTTT. This codes for CASSAGYWGLVGELFF. The chain employs TRBV9 and TRBJ2-2; maybe TRBD1 (6 bases). V lost 3 bases, J lost 7 bases, and 19 bases lay in between. The CDR3 is 16 amino acids. Looked up from germline, CDR1 is SGDLS and CDR2 is YYNGEE. The complete variable domain, with remaining parts taken from reference TRBV9 and TRBJ2-2, reads DSGVTQTPKHLITATGQRVTLRCSPRSGDLSVYWYQQSLDQGLQFLIQYYNGEERAKGNILERFSAQQFPDLHSELNLSSLELGDSALYFCASSAGYWGLVGELFFGEGSRLTVL.

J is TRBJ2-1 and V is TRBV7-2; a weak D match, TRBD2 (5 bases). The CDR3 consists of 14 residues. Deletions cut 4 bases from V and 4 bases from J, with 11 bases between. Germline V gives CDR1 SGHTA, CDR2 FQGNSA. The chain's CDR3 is CASSSGRTYNEQFF. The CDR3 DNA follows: TGTGCCAGCAGCTCAGGACGGACTTACAATGAGCAGTTCTTC.

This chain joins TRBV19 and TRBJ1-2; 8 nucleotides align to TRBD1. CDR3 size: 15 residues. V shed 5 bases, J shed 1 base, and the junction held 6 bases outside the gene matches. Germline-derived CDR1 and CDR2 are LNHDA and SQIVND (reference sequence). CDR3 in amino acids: CASSVAGGYNYGYTF. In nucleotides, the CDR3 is TGTGCCAGTAGTGTTGCAGGGGGCTATAACTATGGCTACACCTTC. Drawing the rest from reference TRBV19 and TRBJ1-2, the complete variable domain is DGGITQSPKYLFRKEGQNVTLSCEQNLNHDAMYWYRQDPGQGLRLIYYSQIVNDFQKGDIAEGYSVSREKKESFPLTVTSAQKNPTAFYLCASSVAGGYNYGYTFGSGTRLTVV.

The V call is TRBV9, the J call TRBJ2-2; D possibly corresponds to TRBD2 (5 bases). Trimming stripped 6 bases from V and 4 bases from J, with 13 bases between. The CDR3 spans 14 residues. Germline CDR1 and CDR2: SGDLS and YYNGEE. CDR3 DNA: TGTGCCAGCACCCGACTATCGAGCACCGGGGAGCTGTTTTTT. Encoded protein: CASTRLSSTGELFF.

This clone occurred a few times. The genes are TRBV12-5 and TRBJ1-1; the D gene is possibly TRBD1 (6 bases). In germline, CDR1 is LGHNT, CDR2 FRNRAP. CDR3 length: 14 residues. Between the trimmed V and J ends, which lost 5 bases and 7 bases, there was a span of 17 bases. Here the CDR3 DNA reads TGTGCTAGTGGTCCGGGTATTACAGGGAGTGAAGCTTTCTTT. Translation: CASGPGITGSEAFF. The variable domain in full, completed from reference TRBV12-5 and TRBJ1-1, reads DARVTQTPRHKVTEMGQEVTMRCQPILGHNTVFWYRQTMMQGLELLAYFRNRAPLDDSGMPKDRFSAEMPDATLATLKIQPSEPRDSAVYFCASGPGITGSEAFFGQGTRLTVV.

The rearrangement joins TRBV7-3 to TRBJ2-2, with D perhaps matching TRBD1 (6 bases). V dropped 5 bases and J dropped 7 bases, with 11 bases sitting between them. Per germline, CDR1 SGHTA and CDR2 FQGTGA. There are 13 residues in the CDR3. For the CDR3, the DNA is TGTGCCAGCAGCAGACAGGTGCACGGGGAGCTGTTTTTT. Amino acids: CASSRQVHGELFF.

In DNA, the CDR3 is TGTGCCAGCAGCTTAGCGGGGGGGGCCCGGGGCAATGAGCAGTTCTTC. Its translation: CASSLAGGARGNEQFF. The rearrangement joins TRBV7-6 to TRBJ2-1, with TRBD2 as a possible D gene (7 bases). CDR3 length: 16 residues. Germline CDR1 and CDR2: SGHVS and FNYEAQ. The ends were cut back, 0 bases at V and 6 bases at J, with 15 bases in the middle.

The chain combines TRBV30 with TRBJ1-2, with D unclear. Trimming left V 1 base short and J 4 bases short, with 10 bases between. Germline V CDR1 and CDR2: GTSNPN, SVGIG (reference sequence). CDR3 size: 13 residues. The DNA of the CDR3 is TGTGCCTGGAGTGCCCAGTCGGGCTATGGCTACACCTTC. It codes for CAWSAQSGYGYTF.

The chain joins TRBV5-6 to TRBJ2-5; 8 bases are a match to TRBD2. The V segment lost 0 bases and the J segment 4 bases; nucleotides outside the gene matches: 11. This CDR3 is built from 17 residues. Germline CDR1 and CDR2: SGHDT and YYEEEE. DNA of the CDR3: TGTGCCAGCAGCTTGGTTATAGATGCGGGGGGAGGAGAGACCCAGTACTTC. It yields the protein CASSLVIDAGGGETQYF.